This record concerns one TCR beta chain sequence. This clonotype was picked up a small number of times. The target of this receptor is not known. The record has no base qualities; no much larger clone is one base away. There are 15 amino acids in the CDR3, from cysteine to phenylalanine inclusive. The entry retains the CDR3 DNA only, 45 bases that are in frame from base 1. From a lookup of the germline V gene, CDR1 and CDR2 are MDHEN and SYDVKM. V loses 5 bases at its end and J loses 5 bases; junction bases beyond the gene matches: 8. These data are taken from a study of T cells in Graves' hyperthyroidism and ophthalmopathy (dated by TCRdb to between 2019 and 2020). Background for the entire study: Peripheral blood was sampled at the time of initial diagnosis, prior to any treatment. Thyroid tissue and blood T-cell repertoires from roughly six Graves' hyperthyroidism patients were also compared in the study. The paper reports TCR Vbeta CDR3 sequencing of approximately 140 peripheral blood samples: approximately 43 ophthalmopathy, fewer than 80 hyperthyroidism and about 17 progressor patients. Following sampling, methimazole starting at 30 mg daily was given to hyperthyroidism patients, and high-dose intravenous methylprednisolone was given to ophthalmopathy patients. Prospective prediction of ophthalmopathy was tested in an independent validation cohort consisting of some 18 hyperthyroidism patients and approximately 16 patients who later progressed to ophthalmopathy. The roughly 91 discovery patients were randomly split 7:3 into training and test sets. To identify TCR V-J signatures that set the groups apart, the researchers used a discovery cohort of 100 patients, made up of under 50 with Graves' ophthalmopathy and 57 with stable Graves' hyperthyroidism.

In the ophthalmopathy patients, disease was moderately to severely active, with a Clinical Activity Score of 3 or more, a NOSPECS grade of 4 or more, and a duration of less than 3 months. Any patient with an uncontrolled infection, another autoimmune disease, pregnancy or lactation was excluded. Diagnoses were established on the basis of clinical symptoms, serum thyroxine and TRAb, thyroid ultrasound, and orbital computed tomography. PBMCs were isolated from 10 ml of fresh peripheral blood by Ficoll-Paque density gradient centrifugation. Total RNA was extracted using Trizol reagent, and RNA quality was assessed on an Agilent 2100 Bioanalyzer. Amplification of TCR beta CDR3 regions was carried out from RNA transcripts. For the first round of RT-PCR on the TCR CDR3, the HTBI primer set was used together with the Qiagen OneStep RT-PCR kit. Libraries were constructed in a second round of multiplex PCR, after which size selection and purification were performed. Libraries were sequenced paired-end with 100 bp reads on an Illumina HiSeq2000. The study's own analysis went as follows. SOAPnuke was used to process the raw data, throwing out any read that contained adapters or uncalled bases, had a mean Phred below 15, or lacked an exact constant-primer or identifier match. COPE v1.2.5 was used to merge high-quality paired reads, and clonotypes were defined as unique nucleotide sequences. Clonotypes were aligned to IMGT TRBV, TRBD and TRBJ reference segments using MiTCR v1.1. The analysis was restricted to V-J combinations with a frequency above 0.0001, which together covered over 99% of the repertoires. The TCS score was defined as the ratio of F50 (clonal expansion) to E x V (chaos), calculated using BLOSUM62-based TCRdist between CDR3 peptides within each V-J. Welch's t-statistics and random forest reduced just over 500 V-J features to about 13, which were used in a naive Bayes classifier (R e1071). The public reads were reanalyzed by TCRdb: fastp trimming at Q25, MiXCR alignment, in-frame beta chains only. A single entry per CDR3 protein holds the most common genes and DNA from its merged rows. The V and J calls shown here were made by TCRdb, not taken from the authors' results. This sample is represented by around 570,000 distinct CDR3 sequences; nearly 20% of them were singletons. Clones ranked in the top ten supply roughly 47% of the sample.

Study-wide conclusions, independent of this receptor: During validation, the model predicted progression to ophthalmopathy a median of approximately six months ahead of onset, with approximately 71% sensitivity and under 85% specificity. Sample size was not statistically predetermined, and blinding of investigators to group allocation was not performed. A 13 V-J signature model separated ophthalmopathy from stable hyperthyroidism, with over 85% sensitivity and about 81% specificity in cross-validation and 80%/75% in testing. Most expanded thyroid clonotypes (frequency above 0.001) were also detected in blood, a finding suggesting that blood repertoires may reflect thyroid immune responses.

This sequence uses TRBV28 and TRBJ2-5, with 10 junctional bases fitting TRBD1. The TCR comes from a man aged 40-49 years with Graves' ophthalmopathy. The sequenced sample consisted of blood. The CDR3 region reads CASSDRQGAGETQYF. In nucleotides, the sequence is TGTGCCAGCAGTGATCGACAGGGGGCGGGGGAGACCCAGTACTTC.